Listed below are T cell receptor beta chains from one sample, sequenced in a study of blood T cell repertoires in COVID-19. The method was immunoSEQ multiplex PCR; TCRdb's version includes in-frame clones alone and lacks a portion of them. The sample comprises 85,000 to 95,000 clones, 88% of which are singletons, and approximately 0.5% rests with the top ten. Source material: peripheral blood. These receptors all stem from a man aged 60-69 years with acute or convalescent COVID-19. Both conserved end residues are part of each CDR3. D genes are given only for firm matches. Clone size is not always given. Where it is, it says once, few, many or a class for expanded clones.

TRBV29-1,TRBD2,TRBJ2-1,NA,TGCAGCGTTGGGAGGACTAGCGGGAGGCAAAACAATGAGCAGTTCTTC,CSVGRTSGRQNNEQFF
TRBV7-2,TRBD2,TRBJ2-7,once,TGTGCCAGCAGCCCGATTTCTAGCGGGAGTTACGAGCAGTACTTC,CASSPISSGSYEQYF
TRBV5-6,NA,TRBJ1-2,NA,TGTGCCAGCAGCCCGAATGAACGGGTGTATTATGGCTACACCTTC,CASSPNERVYYGYTF
TRBV2,TRBD1,TRBJ1-2,NA,TGTGCCAGCGCTCTTGGACAGGGGCGAAGAGGCTACACCTTC,CASALGQGRRGYTF
TRBV19,TRBD2,TRBJ2-7,NA,TGTGCCAGTAGTATTAACCCCCTAGCGGTTGGAAGCGAGCAGTACTTC,CASSINPLAVGSEQYF
TRBV24-1,NA,TRBJ2-1,NA,TGTGCCACCAGTGATCCAACAGGAACCCCTTGGAATGAGCAGTTCTTC,CATSDPTGTPWNEQFF
TRBV5-1,TRBD1,TRBJ2-1,NA,TGCGCCAGCAGCCAAGGACAGGGGGCTTCCTACAATGAGCAGTTCTTC,CASSQGQGASYNEQFF
TRBV10-3,TRBD2,TRBJ2-3,NA,TGTGCCATCAGTGATTGGATTAGCGGGAGTTCGGATACGCAGTATTTT,CAISDWISGSSDTQYF
TRBV5-1,NA,TRBJ1-3,few,TGCGCCAGCAGCTTGGACAGTTACTCTGGAAACACCATATATTTT,CASSLDSYSGNTIYF
TRBV6-6,TRBD1,TRBJ1-5,NA,TGTGCCAGCAGTTATCATAGGGACAGGGGCAATCAGCCCCAGCATTTT,CASSYHRDRGNQPQHF